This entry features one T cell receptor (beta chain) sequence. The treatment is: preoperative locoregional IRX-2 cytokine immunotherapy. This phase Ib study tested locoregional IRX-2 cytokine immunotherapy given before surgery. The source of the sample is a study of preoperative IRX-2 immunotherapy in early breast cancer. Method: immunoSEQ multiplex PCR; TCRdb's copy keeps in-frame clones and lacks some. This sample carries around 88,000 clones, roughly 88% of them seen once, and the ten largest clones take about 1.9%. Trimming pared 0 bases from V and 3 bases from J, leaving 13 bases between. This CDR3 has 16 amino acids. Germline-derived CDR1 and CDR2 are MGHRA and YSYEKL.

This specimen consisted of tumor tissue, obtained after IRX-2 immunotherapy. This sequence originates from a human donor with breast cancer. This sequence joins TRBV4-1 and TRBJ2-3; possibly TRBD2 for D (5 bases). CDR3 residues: CASSQEDFFQTDTQYF. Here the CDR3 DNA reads TGCGCCAGCAGCCAAGAGGACTTCTTCCAGACAGATACGCAGTATTTT.